There are many counts of the clone carrying this T cell receptor beta chain. Antigen: not known. The sample's time point: newly diagnosed GD, antithyroid drugs for less than 3 months. The TCR library used RNA extracted from PBMCs. This specimen comes from a study of regulatory T cells in long-lasting Graves disease. To make TCR beta libraries, researchers used iRepertoire HTBI primers and Arm-PCR of CDR3 regions. Each CDR3 protein is one row after TCRdb ran MiXCR on the multiplex PCR reads. The table lists around 450,000 distinct CDR3 sequences, around 14% of them singletons, with 16% in the top ten. Whole-study results and caveats: Persistent cases of Graves' showed reduced TCR diversity relative to newly diagnosed patients.

The data also belong to a second study, concerning T cells in Graves' hyperthyroidism and ophthalmopathy. From that report: Graves' hyperthyroidism is called stable when ophthalmopathy does not progress within 18 months.

The sequenced sample was peripheral blood mononuclear cells (PBMCs), obtained at new diagnosis, from a patient treated with antithyroid drugs. This TCR was sampled from a woman aged 30 to 39 with Graves disease.

Here the CDR3 reads CSASLLAGVETQYF. The CDR3 DNA follows: TGCAGTGCCTCACTACTAGCGGGAGTTGAGACCCAGTACTTC. The chain has TRBV20-1 and TRBJ2-5; 11 bases are shared with TRBD2. Germline CDR1 reads DFQATT; CDR2 reads SNEGSKA (reference sequence). J was trimmed by 5 bases and V by 6 bases; bases with no gene match: 8. The CDR3 covers 14 residues.